This TCR beta chain originates from a study of T cell repertoires in cytomegalovirus infection. Study-level findings and limits: The study found HLA-C-restricted CMV-specific TCR beta clonotypes dominating the ex vivo response.

Trimming took off 1 base at V and 3 bases at J, with 7 bases between the two ends. The CDR3 runs 15 residues. Germline V lookup: CDR1 SGHDN, CDR2 FVKESK. MiXCR was run by TCRdb on the reads, yielding one entry per CDR3 protein. Altogether roughly 860,000 distinct CDR3 sequences are present, around a third being singletons, with the ten largest covering 9.5% to 15%. Concerning this clonotype: Its matching antigen is unknown.

This sequence was found in a human donor in good health (CMV status not recorded). Some clones in this sample may be carry-over from other donors' samples. The sequenced sample was cultured CD8+ T cells from PBMCs, obtained from culture after CMV antigen stimulation. The chain combines TRBV14 with TRBJ1-6, with no clear D. In DNA form, the CDR3 reads TGTGCCAGCAGCCAAGCGTCGCTCTATAATTCACCCCTCCACTTT. Translating it yields CASSQASLYNSPLHF.